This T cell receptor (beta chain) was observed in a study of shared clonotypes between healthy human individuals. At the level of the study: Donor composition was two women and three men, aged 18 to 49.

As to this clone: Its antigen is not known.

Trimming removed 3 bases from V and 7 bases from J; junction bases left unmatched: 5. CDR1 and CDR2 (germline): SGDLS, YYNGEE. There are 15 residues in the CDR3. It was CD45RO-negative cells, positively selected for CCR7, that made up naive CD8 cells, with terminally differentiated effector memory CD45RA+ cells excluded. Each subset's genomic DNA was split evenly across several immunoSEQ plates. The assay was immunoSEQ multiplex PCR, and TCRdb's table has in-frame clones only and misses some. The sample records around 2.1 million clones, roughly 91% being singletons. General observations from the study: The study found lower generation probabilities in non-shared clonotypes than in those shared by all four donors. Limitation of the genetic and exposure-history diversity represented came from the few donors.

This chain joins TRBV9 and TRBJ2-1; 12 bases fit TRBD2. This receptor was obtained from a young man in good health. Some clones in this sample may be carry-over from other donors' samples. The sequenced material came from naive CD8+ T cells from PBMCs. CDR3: CASSATSGRQNEQFF. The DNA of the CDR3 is TGTGCCAGCAGCGCTACTAGCGGGAGGCAGAATGAGCAGTTCTTC.